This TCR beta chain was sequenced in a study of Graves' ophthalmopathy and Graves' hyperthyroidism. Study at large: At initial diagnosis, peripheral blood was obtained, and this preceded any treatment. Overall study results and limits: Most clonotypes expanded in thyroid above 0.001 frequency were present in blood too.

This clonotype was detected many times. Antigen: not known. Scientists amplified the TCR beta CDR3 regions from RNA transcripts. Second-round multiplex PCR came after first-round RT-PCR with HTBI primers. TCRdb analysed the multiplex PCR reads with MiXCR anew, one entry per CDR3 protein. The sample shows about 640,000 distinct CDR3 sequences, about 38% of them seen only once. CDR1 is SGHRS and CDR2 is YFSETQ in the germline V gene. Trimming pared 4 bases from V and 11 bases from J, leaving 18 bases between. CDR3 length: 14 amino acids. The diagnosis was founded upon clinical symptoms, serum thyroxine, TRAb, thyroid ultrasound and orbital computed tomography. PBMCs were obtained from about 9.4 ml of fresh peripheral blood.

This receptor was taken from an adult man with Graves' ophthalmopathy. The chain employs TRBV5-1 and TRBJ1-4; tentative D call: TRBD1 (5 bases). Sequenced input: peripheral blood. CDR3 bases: TGCGCCAGCAGCAACCTAGACGGGGCAGGGAAACTGTTTTTT. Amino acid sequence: CASSNLDGAGKLFF.